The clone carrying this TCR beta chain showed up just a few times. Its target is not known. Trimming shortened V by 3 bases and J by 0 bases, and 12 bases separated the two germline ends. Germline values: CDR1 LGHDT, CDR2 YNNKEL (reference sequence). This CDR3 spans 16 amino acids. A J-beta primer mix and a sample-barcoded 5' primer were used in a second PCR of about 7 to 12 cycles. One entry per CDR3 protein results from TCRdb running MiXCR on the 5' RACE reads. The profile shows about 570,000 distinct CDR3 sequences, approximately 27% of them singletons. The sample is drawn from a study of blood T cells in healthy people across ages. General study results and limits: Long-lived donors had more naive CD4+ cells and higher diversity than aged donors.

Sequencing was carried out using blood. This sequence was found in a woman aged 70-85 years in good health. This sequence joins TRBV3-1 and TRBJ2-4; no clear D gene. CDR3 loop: CASSQWDRLAKNIQYF. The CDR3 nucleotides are TGTGCCAGCAGCCAGTGGGATCGACTAGCCAAAAACATTCAGTACTTC. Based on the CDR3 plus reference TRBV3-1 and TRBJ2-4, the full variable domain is DTAVSQTPKYLVTQMGNDKSIKCEQNLGHDTMYWYKQDSKKFLKIMFSYNNKELIINETVPNRFSPKSPDKAHLNLHINSLELGDSAVYFCASSQWDRLAKNIQYFGAGTRLSVL.